This T cell receptor (beta chain) comes out of a study of CD8 T cells in Susac syndrome. RNA amounts of about 0.5 to 1 ug underwent reverse transcription with random hexamers. From the immunoSEQ multiplex PCR reads, TCRdb called clonotypes with MiXCR, one entry per CDR3 protein. The sample has around 300,000 distinct CDR3 sequences, around 91% seen once. Trimming took off 3 bases at V and 3 bases at J, with 11 bases between the two ends. The CDR3 is 14 amino acids. The germline gives CDR1 KGHDR, CDR2 SFDVKD. The sample taken for sequencing was CD8+ T cells from PBMCs. The TCR comes from a human donor with multiple sclerosis. This sequence joins TRBV24-1 and TRBJ2-7; a possible D gene is TRBD2 (5 bases). CDR3: CATSDGGDYYEQYF. DNA of the CDR3: TGTGCCACCAGTGATGGAGGAGACTACTACGAGCAGTACTTC.